Presented here are 31 T cell receptor beta chains from one specimen sequenced in a study of T cell responses to AZD1222 COVID-19 vaccine. The method was immunoSEQ multiplex PCR; TCRdb's version includes in-frame clones alone and lacks a portion of them. The sample records about 100,000 clones, 84% being singletons. Sequences were derived from peripheral blood, sampled on day 0 of AZD1222 vaccination. The receptor set was obtained from an adult in good health.

The V gene is TRBV5-1, the J gene TRBJ1-1; the D is unclear. The ends were cut back, 6 bases at V and 1 base at J, with 16 bases in the middle. The CDR3 contains 15 residues. Germline CDR1 and CDR2: SGHRS and YFSETQ. The CDR3 region has the DNA TGCGCCAGCACAGCGCGGGCCAATACGAACACTGAAGCTTTCTTT. Its protein is CASTARANTNTEAFF.

The rearrangement uses TRBV30 and TRBJ1-1, with D possibly TRBD1 on 6 matching bases. Germline values: CDR1 GTSNPN, CDR2 SVGIG (reference sequence). The CDR3 is 13 residues long. V shed 7 bases and J shed 1 base, with 13 bases lying between them. The CDR3 DNA sequence: TGTGCCTCCGAACAGGGAACGAACACTGAAGCTTTCTTT. Protein sequence: CASEQGTNTEAFF.

This clone was detected only once. V is TRBV6-5 and J is TRBJ1-2; no clear D gene. CDR1 is MNHEY and CDR2 is SVGAGI in the germline V gene. Trimming shortened V by 6 bases and J by 2 bases, and 7 bases separated the two germline ends. The CDR3 runs to 12 residues. DNA of the CDR3: TGTGCCAGCAGGCGGGCCAACTATGGCTACACCTTC. This translates into CASRRANYGYTF.

Here the CDR3 DNA reads TGTGCCACCAGTGACGAACAGGGTGGCTACACCTTC. Translated: CATSDEQGGYTF. The genes are TRBV24-1 and TRBJ1-2, with a tentative D call TRBD1 (6 bases). Per germline, CDR1 KGHDR and CDR2 SFDVKD. CDR3 length: 12 residues. Trimming removed 4 bases at V and 7 bases at J, with 9 bases between.

The chain joins TRBV7-3 to TRBJ2-1; D is unresolved. V was pared by 2 bases and J by 8 bases, with 7 bases between. CDR3 size: 12 residues. From germline, CDR1 is SGHTA and CDR2 FQGTGA. CDR3 sequence reads: CASSLLGYEQFF. The DNA of the CDR3 is TGTGCCAGCAGCTTACTTGGGTATGAGCAGTTCTTC.

V is TRBV6-1 and J is TRBJ1-1; no clear D gene. Germline V CDR1 and CDR2: MNHNS, SASEGT. The CDR3 runs to 14 residues. With 2 bases removed from V and 7 bases from J, the gap between germline ends came to 14 bases. The CDR3 region is CASSESGRGNEAFF. DNA of the CDR3: TGTGCCAGCAGTGAAAGCGGCCGAGGAAATGAAGCTTTCTTT.

This rearrangement joins TRBV20-1 to TRBJ1-2; D not certain. This CDR3 has 13 amino acids. The germline V and J ends were trimmed by 3 bases and 7 bases, with 15 bases remaining between them. Germline values: CDR1 DFQATT, CDR2 SNEGSKA (reference sequence). The CDR3 here is CSASTPSTGGYTF. CDR3 in DNA: TGCAGTGCTAGTACACCGTCTACCGGTGGCTACACCTTC.

This rearrangement joins TRBV10-3 to TRBJ1-5, with a possible D match to TRBD1 (6 bases). Trimming cost V 11 bases and J 6 bases, with 17 bases left between them. The CDR3 covers 13 residues. Germline CDR1 is ENHRY and CDR2 is SYGVKD. CDR3 sequence: CALIIQGGQPQHF. DNA of the CDR3: TGTGCCCTCATAATACAGGGAGGTCAGCCCCAGCATTTT.

The chain uses TRBV28 and TRBJ1-1; D gene ambiguous. The V gene's germline CDR1 is MDHEN and CDR2 SYDVKM. V dropped 5 bases and J dropped 1 base, with 8 bases sitting between them. The CDR3 sequence is 13 residues long. This CDR3 reads CASSVSGNTEAFF. CDR3 bases: TGTGCCAGCAGTGTTAGCGGGAACACTGAAGCTTTCTTT.

The chain employs TRBV18 and TRBJ1-3; maybe TRBD1 (6 bases). The length of the CDR3 is 14 residues. The V gene's germline CDR1 is KGHSH and CDR2 LQKENI. V was cut by 2 bases and J by 4 bases, with 9 bases left in between. The CDR3 loop reads CASSPGGKGNTIYF. The CDR3 DNA reads as TGTGCCAGCTCACCAGGGGGCAAAGGAAACACCATATATTTT.

The V and J genes are TRBV6-2 or TRBV6-3 and TRBJ2-7; 7 bases match TRBD1. The CDR3 has 13 amino acids. V shed 0 bases and J 6 bases; nucleotides not matched to a gene: 2. Germline CDR1 and CDR2: MNHEY and SVGEGT. The CDR3 DNA reads TGTGCCAGCAGTTACTCGACAGGGTTCGAGCAGTACTTC. Its translation is CASSYSTGFEQYF.

This clone was observed once. As DNA, the CDR3 is TGTGCCAGCAGTCAATCTTGGGGCAGGGGGTCGATGGGTTATGGCTACACCTTC. Amino acids: CASSQSWGRGSMGYGYTF. The chain has TRBV28 and TRBJ1-2; the match to TRBD1 covers 7 bases. After removal of 5 bases from V and 5 bases from J, the junction contained 20 bases not matched to a gene. CDR3 size: 18 residues. Per the germline V gene, CDR1 is MDHEN and CDR2 is SYDVKM.

The chain links TRBV6-5 to TRBJ2-7, with TRBD1 identical over 7 bases. CDR1 MNHEY and CDR2 SVGAGI come from the germline V gene. CDR3 size: 13 residues. Trimming cost V 8 bases and J 3 bases; bases outside gene matches: 7. The CDR3 region is CASLDRYVYEQYF. The CDR3 DNA is TGTGCCAGCTTGGACAGGTACGTCTACGAGCAGTACTTC.

The chain couples TRBV6-5 to TRBJ1-5; D is unclear. V was pared by 6 bases and J by 3 bases, with 15 bases between. This CDR3 is built from 15 residues. The germline CDR1 and CDR2 sequences are MNHEY and SVGAGI. The CDR3 is CASRSLTFDNQPQHF. The CDR3 region has the DNA TGTGCCAGCAGATCCCTCACTTTTGACAATCAGCCCCAGCATTTT.

At least ten counts were recorded for this clone. The J gene is TRBJ2-7, the V gene TRBV18, with 7 bases that match TRBD2. V shed 3 bases and J 5 bases; nucleotides not matched to a gene: 10. Germline-derived CDR1 and CDR2 are KGHSH and LQKENI. The CDR3 length is 15 residues. The chain's CDR3 is CASSPTGLSSHEQYF. Here the CDR3 DNA reads TGTGCCAGCTCACCTACGGGACTAAGTTCCCACGAGCAGTACTTC.

V gene TRBV7-2 combines with J gene TRBJ2-1; 10 positions agree with TRBD2. CDR1 is SGHTA and CDR2 is FQGNSA in the germline V gene. The CDR3 loop spans 15 amino acids. Losses at the gene ends were 4 bases for V and 4 bases for J; bases not matched to a gene: 4. The CDR3 bases are TGTGCCAGCAGCTCTACTAGCGGGGCTTACAATGAGCAGTTCTTC. Amino acids: CASSSTSGAYNEQFF.

For the CDR3, the DNA is TGTGCCAGCAGTTTAAGGGACTACGGAACCATATATTTT. Protein sequence: CASSLRDYGTIYF. The V and J genes are TRBV12-3 or TRBV12-4 and TRBJ1-3, with D perhaps matching TRBD1 (5 bases). The CDR3 consists of 13 residues. V was cut by 2 bases and J by 10 bases, with 12 bases left in between.

The J gene is TRBJ2-1, the V gene TRBV7-9, with 11 bases aligning to TRBD2. This CDR3 has 16 amino acids. Germline values: CDR1 SEHNR, CDR2 FQNEAQ (reference sequence). The trim removed 4 bases at V and 3 bases at J, leaving 5 bases unmatched. This CDR3 reads CASSSRLAGNYNEQFF. The CDR3, as DNA: TGTGCCAGCAGCTCAAGACTAGCGGGGAACTACAATGAGCAGTTCTTC.

This sequence joins TRBV18 and TRBJ2-5; D remains unclear. CDR3 length equals 14 residues. Deletions cut 5 bases from V and 4 bases from J, with 14 bases between. CDR1 and CDR2 (germline): KGHSH, LQKENI. CDR3 in amino acids: CASSGPASRETQYF. The DNA of the CDR3 is TGTGCCAGCTCAGGTCCAGCGTCGCGAGAGACCCAGTACTTC.

The chain uses TRBV6-5 and TRBJ1-2, with 7 bases lining up with TRBD1. From germline, CDR1 is MNHEY and CDR2 SVGAGI. V lost 1 base to trimming and J lost 0 bases; unmatched junction nucleotides: 2. The CDR3 covers 15 residues. In nucleotides, the CDR3 is TGTGCCAGCAGTTACTTAACAGGGGCTAACTATGGCTACACCTTC. Translated, it gives CASSYLTGANYGYTF.

This sequence joins TRBV7-8 and TRBJ1-3; TRBD1 agrees at 8 bases. Losses at the gene ends were 5 bases for V and 0 bases for J; bases not matched to a gene: 15. This CDR3 has 19 amino acids. Germline CDR1 is SGHVS and CDR2 is FQNEAQ. DNA for the CDR3: TGTGCCAGCAGCAGCGACAGGGGTCTTGCCATCAGCTCTGGAAACACCATATATTTT. It specifies CASSSDRGLAISSGNTIYF.

This chain links TRBV5-1 with TRBJ2-4; 11 nucleotides align to TRBD2. The germline gives CDR1 SGHRS, CDR2 YFSETQ. Losses at the gene ends were 9 bases for V and 1 base for J; bases not matched to a gene: 15. CDR3 length equals 18 residues. The CDR3 here is CATDVSGRALVAKNIQYF. CDR3 DNA sequence: TGCGCCACCGACGTTAGCGGGAGGGCCCTCGTGGCCAAAAACATTCAGTACTTC.

The rearrangement links TRBV10-3 to TRBJ2-3; 7 bases align to TRBD1. The germline V gene has CDR1 ENHRY and CDR2 SYGVKD. This CDR3 is built from 16 residues. V dropped 4 bases and J dropped 4; count of bases not matched to a gene: 11. The CDR3 DNA is TGTGCCATCAGTGTAGCCGGGACAGCGCCCCCAGATACGCAGTATTTT. Its translation: CAISVAGTAPPDTQYF.

V usage is TRBV7-2 and J usage is TRBJ1-5; D is undetermined. Germline CDR1 is SGHTA and CDR2 is FQGNSA. The CDR3 runs to 12 residues. V shed 5 bases and J shed 3 bases, with 5 bases lying between them. The CDR3 DNA sequence: TGTGCCAGCAGCGCTTTCAATCAGCCCCAGCATTTT. It translates to CASSAFNQPQHF.

The chain recombines TRBV28 with TRBJ1-2, with TRBD1 identical over 10 bases. J lost 4 bases, V lost 6 bases, and 8 bases had no gene match. The CDR3 runs to 15 residues. Germline CDR1 reads MDHEN; CDR2 reads SYDVKM. The CDR3, as DNA: TGTGCCAGCAGGCCCGACAGGGGGCCGACCTATGGCTACACCTTC. Protein: CASRPDRGPTYGYTF.

The rearrangement uses TRBV12-5 and TRBJ2-5; no reliable D call. Trimming cost V 2 bases and J 5 bases, with 12 bases left between them. The germline CDR1 and CDR2 sequences are LGHNT and FRNRAP. The CDR3 runs to 14 residues. The CDR3 here is CASGLPPQEETQYF. The DNA of the CDR3 is TGTGCTAGTGGTTTGCCCCCCCAGGAGGAGACCCAGTACTTC.

The chain recombines TRBV11-3 with TRBJ2-7; D is undetermined. This CDR3 has 16 amino acids. V shed 8 bases and J shed 0 bases, with 20 bases lying between them. CDR1 and CDR2 (germline): SGHNT, YENEEA. The CDR3 region is CASGSGWRNSSYEQYV. Here the CDR3 DNA reads TGTGCCAGCGGCTCCGGCTGGCGGAATAGCTCCTACGAGCAGTACGTC.

The rearrangement joins TRBV6-2 or TRBV6-3 to TRBJ2-1, with 12 bases matching TRBD2. This CDR3 comprises 15 residues. V was clipped by 2 bases and J by 15 bases; unmatched bases: 11. Per the germline V gene, CDR1 is MNHEY and CDR2 is SVGEGT. CDR3 sequence (DNA): TGTGCCAGCAGTTACCAATCGTTGACTAGCGGGAGTGGGTTCTTC. Translated: CASSYQSLTSGSGFF.

This clone has a single count. The CDR3 protein is CASSLSGKEAFF. CDR3 nucleotides: TGTGCCAGCAGCTTATCTGGGAAAGAAGCTTTCTTT. The chain recombines TRBV7-6 with TRBJ1-1; unclear D gene. CDR1 is SGHVS and CDR2 is FNYEAQ in the germline V gene. Trimming took off 2 bases at V and 8 bases at J, with 9 bases between the two ends. The CDR3 covers 12 residues.

The V call is TRBV18, the J call TRBJ2-5, with D hard to call. Germline assignment: CDR1 KGHSH and CDR2 LQKENI. Trimming removed 0 bases from V and 5 bases from J, with 4 bases in between. This CDR3 spans 12 amino acids. The DNA of the CDR3 is TGTGCCAGCTCACCACCGAGGGAGACCCAGTACTTC. This sequence encodes CASSPPRETQYF.

The V and J genes are TRBV24-1 and TRBJ2-1; 7 nucleotides agree with TRBD1. J gave up 7 bases and V 4 bases, and 12 bases lay outside the gene matches. Germline V gene lookup returns CDR1 KGHDR and CDR2 SFDVKD. This CDR3 region has 16 residues. The CDR3 loop reads CATSDVLGTVTNEQFF. For the CDR3, the DNA is TGTGCCACCAGTGACGTTCTGGGGACAGTTACAAATGAGCAGTTCTTC.